This T cell receptor (beta chain) was sequenced in a study of T cell responses to AZD1222 COVID-19 vaccine. Profiling relied on immunoSEQ multiplex PCR, and the TCRdb table lists in-frame clones only, not all of them. Counted here are more than 95,000 clones, more than 85% occurring once; the ten biggest clones make up 8.5% to 14%. Trimming cost V 0 bases and J 2 bases, with 8 bases left between them. Germline CDR1 SGHDT, CDR2 YYEEEE. The CDR3 consists of 14 residues. This clone was counted once. The source is an adult in good health. The chain is built from TRBV5-6 and TRBJ1-1; D is uncertain. Material: peripheral blood, obtained on day 0 of MenACWY control vaccination. The CDR3 region is CASSLAAANTEAFF. The CDR3 coding sequence is TGTGCCAGCAGCTTGGCGGCAGCCAACACTGAAGCTTTCTTT.